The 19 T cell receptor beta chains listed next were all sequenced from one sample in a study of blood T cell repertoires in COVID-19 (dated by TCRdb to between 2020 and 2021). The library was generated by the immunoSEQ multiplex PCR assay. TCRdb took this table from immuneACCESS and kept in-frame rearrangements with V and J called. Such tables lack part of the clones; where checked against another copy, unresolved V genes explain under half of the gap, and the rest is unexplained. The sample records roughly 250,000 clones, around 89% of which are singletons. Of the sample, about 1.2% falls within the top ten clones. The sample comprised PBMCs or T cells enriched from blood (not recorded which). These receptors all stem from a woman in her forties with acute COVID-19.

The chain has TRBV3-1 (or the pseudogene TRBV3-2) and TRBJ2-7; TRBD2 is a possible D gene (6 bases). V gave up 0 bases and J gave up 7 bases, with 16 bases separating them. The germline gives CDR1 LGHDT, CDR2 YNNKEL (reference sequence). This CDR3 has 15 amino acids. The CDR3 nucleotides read TGTGCCAGCAGCCAAGAGTTTCCGGGGGTTTCAGAGCAGTACTTC. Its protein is CASSQEFPGVSEQYF.

The CDR3 region has the DNA TGCGCCAGCAGCCAAGGTTTTTACACAGGTGCCCCGAACACTGAAGCTTTCTTT. The encoded protein is CASSQGFYTGAPNTEAFF. The J gene is TRBJ1-1, the V gene TRBV4-1, with TRBD1 as a possible D gene (5 bases). Looked up from germline, CDR1 is MGHRA and CDR2 is YSYEKL. CDR3 length equals 18 residues. Trimming stripped 1 base from V and 1 base from J, with 19 bases between.

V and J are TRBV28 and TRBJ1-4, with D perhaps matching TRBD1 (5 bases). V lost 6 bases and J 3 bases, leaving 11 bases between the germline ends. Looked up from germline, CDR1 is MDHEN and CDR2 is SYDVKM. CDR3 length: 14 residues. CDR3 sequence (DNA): TGTGCCAGCAGCGCCGGACAAGCTAATGAAAAACTGTTTTTT. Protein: CASSAGQANEKLFF.

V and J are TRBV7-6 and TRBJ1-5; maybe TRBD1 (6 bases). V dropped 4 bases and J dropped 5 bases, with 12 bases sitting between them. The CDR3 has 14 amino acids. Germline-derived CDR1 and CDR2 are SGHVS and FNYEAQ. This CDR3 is CASSSDREDQPQHF. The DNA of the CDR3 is TGTGCCAGCAGCTCGGACAGAGAAGATCAGCCCCAGCATTTT. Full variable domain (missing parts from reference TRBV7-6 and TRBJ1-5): GAGVSQSPRYKVTKRGQDVALRCDPISGHVSLYWYRQALGQGPEFLTYFNYEAQQDKSGLPNDRFSAERPEGSISTLTIQRTEQRDSAMYRCASSSDREDQPQHFGDGTRLSIL.

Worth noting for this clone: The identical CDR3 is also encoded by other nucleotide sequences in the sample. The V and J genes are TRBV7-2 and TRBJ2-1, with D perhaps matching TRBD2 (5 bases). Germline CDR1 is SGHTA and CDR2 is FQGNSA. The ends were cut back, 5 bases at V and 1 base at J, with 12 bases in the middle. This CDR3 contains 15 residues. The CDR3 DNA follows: TGTGCCAGCAGCCCGGGGTCAGGTTCCTACAATGAGCAGTTCTTC. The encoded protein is CASSPGSGSYNEQFF. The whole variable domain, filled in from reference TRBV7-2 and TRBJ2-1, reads GAGVSQSPSNKVTEKGKDVELRCDPISGHTALYWYRQSLGQGLEFLIYFQGNSAPDKSGLPSDRFSAERTGGSVSTLTIQRTQQEDSAVYLCASSPGSGSYNEQFFGPGTRLTVL.

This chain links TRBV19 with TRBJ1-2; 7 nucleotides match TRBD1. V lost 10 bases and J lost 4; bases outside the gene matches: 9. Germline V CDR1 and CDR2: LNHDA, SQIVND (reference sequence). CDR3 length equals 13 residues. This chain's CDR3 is CATLGQEVYGYTF. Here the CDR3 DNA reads TGTGCCACTCTCGGACAGGAAGTCTATGGCTACACCTTC. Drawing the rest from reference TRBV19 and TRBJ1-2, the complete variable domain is DGGITQSPKYLFRKEGQNVTLSCEQNLNHDAMYWYRQDPGQGLRLIYYSQIVNDFQKGDIAEGYSVSREKKESFPLTVTSAQKNPTAFYLCATLGQEVYGYTFGSGTRLTVV.

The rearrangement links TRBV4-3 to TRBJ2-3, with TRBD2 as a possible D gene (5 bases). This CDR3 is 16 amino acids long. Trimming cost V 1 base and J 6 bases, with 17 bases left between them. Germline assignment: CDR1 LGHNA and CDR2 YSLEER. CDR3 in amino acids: CASSQADPSDLDTQYF. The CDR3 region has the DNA TGCGCCAGCAGCCAAGCGGACCCCTCGGACTTGGATACGCAGTATTTT.

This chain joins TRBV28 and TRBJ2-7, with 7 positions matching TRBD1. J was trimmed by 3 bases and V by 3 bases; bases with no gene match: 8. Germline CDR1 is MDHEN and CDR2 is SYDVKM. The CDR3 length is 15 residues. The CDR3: CASSFTGTADYEQYF. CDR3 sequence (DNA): TGTGCCAGCAGTTTCACCGGGACAGCCGACTACGAGCAGTACTTC. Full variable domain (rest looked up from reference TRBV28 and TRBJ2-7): DVKVTQSSRYLVKRTGEKVFLECVQDMDHENMFWYRQDPGLGLRLIYFSYDVKMKEKGDIPEGYSVSREKKERFSLILESASTNQTSMYLCASSFTGTADYEQYFGPGTRLTVT.

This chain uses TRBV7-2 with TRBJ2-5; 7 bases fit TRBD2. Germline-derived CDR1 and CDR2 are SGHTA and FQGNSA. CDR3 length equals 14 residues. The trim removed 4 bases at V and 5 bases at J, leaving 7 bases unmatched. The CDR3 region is CASSSGLPVETQYF. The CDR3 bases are TGTGCCAGCAGCTCGGGACTACCCGTGGAGACCCAGTACTTC.

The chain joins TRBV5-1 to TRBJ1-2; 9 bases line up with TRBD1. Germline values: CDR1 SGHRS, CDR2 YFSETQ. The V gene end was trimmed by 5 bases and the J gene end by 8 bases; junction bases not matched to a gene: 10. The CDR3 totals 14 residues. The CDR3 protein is CASRPTGGAVGYTF. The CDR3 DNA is TGCGCCAGCAGACCTACAGGGGGCGCGGTAGGCTACACCTTC. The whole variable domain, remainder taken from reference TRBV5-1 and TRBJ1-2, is KAGVTQTPRYLIKTRGQQVTLSCSPISGHRSVSWYQQTPGQGLQFLFEYFSETQRNKGNFPGRFSGRQFSNSRSEMNVSTLELGDSALYLCASRPTGGAVGYTFGSGTRLTVV.

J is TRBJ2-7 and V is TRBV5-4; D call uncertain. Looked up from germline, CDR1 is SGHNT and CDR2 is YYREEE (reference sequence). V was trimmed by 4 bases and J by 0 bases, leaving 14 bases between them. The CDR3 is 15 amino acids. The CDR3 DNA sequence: TGTGCCAGCAGCCTTAGCCCTGTTCCCTCCTACGAGCAGTACTTC. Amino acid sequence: CASSLSPVPSYEQYF.

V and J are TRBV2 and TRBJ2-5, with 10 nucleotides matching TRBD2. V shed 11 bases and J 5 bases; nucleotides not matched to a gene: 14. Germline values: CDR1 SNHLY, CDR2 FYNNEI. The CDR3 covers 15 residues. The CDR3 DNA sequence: TGTGCCTCAGCAAAGGCTCTAGCGGGAGAGGAGACCCAGTACTTC. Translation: CASAKALAGEETQYF. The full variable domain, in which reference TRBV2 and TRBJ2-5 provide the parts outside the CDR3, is EPEVTQTPSHQVTQMGQEVILRCVPISNHLYFYWYRQILGQKVEFLVSFYNNEISEKSEIFDDQFSVERPDGSNFTLKIRSTKLEDSAMYFCASAKALAGEETQYFGPGTRLLVL.

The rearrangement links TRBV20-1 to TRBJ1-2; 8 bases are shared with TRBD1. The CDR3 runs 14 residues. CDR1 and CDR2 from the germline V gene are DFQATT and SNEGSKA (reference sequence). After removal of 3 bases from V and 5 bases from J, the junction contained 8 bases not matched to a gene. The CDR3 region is CSASPSGGSYGYTF. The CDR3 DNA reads TGCAGTGCTAGTCCGTCAGGGGGCAGTTATGGCTACACCTTC.

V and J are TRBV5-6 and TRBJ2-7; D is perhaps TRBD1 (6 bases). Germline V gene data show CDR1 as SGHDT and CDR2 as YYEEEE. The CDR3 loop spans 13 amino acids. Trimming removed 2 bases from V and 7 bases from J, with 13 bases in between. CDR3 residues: CASSLRGGLEQYV. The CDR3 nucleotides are TGTGCCAGCAGCTTAAGAGGGGGTTTGGAGCAGTACGTC.

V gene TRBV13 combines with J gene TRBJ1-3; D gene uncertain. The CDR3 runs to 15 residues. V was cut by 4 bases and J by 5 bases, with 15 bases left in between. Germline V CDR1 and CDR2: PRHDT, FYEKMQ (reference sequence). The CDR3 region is CASSSSSRSRNTIYF. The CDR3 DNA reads TGTGCCAGCAGCTCGTCATCCAGGTCGAGAAACACCATATATTTT.

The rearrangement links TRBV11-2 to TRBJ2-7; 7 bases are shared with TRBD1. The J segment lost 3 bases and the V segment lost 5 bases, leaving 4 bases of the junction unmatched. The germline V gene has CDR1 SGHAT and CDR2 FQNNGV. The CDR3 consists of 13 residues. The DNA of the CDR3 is TGTGCCAGCAGCCACGACAGGGACTACGAGCAGTACGTC. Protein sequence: CASSHDRDYEQYV.

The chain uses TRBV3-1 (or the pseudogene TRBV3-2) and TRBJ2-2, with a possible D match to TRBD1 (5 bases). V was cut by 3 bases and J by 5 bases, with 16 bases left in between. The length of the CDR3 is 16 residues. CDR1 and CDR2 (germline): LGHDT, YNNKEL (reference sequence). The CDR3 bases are TGTGCCAGCAGCCATCCCCTAAGGGGAAGGACCGGGGAGCTGTTTTTT. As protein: CASSHPLRGRTGELFF.

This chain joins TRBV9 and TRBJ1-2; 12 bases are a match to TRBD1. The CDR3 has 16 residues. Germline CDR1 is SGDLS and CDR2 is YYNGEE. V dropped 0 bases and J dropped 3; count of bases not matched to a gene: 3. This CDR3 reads CASSVAGTGGDYGYTF. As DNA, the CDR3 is TGTGCCAGCAGCGTAGCGGGGACAGGGGGCGACTATGGCTACACCTTC.

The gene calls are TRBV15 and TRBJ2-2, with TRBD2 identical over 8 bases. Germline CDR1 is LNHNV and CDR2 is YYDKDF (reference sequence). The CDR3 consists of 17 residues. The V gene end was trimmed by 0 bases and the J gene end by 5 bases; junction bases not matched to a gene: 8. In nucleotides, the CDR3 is TGTGCCACCAGCAGAGATGTTTCGGGACTAGGAACCGGGGAGCTGTTTTTT. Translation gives CATSRDVSGLGTGELFF.